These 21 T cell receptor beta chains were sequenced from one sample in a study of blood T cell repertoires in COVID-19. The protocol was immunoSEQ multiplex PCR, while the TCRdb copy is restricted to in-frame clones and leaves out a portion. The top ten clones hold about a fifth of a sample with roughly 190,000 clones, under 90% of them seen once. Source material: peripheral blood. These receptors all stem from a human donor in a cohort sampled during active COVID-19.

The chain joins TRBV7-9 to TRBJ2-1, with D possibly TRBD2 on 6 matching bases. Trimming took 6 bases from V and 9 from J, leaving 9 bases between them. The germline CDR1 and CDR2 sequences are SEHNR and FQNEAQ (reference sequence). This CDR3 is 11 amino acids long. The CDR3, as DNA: TGTGCCAGCAGGACTAGTGGTGAGCAGTTCTTC. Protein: CASRTSGEQFF.

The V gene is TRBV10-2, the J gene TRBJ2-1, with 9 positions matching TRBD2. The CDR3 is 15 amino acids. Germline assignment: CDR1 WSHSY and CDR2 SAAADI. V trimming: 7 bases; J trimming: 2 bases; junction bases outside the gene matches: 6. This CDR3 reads CASKERGAAYNEQFF. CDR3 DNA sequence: TGCGCCAGCAAAGAGCGGGGGGCGGCCTACAATGAGCAGTTCTTC.

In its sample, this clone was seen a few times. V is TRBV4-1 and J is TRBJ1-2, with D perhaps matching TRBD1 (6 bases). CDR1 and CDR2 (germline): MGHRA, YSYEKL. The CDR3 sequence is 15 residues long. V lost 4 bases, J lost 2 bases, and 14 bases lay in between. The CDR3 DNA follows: TGCGCCAGCAGCCCGATTGAGGGGGAGAACTATGGCTACACCTTC. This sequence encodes CASSPIEGENYGYTF.

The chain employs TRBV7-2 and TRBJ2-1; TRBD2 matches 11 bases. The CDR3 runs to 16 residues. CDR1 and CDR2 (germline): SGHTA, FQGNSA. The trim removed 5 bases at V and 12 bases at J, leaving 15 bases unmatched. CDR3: CASSPTGTSGSRRQFF. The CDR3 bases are TGTGCCAGCAGCCCAACCGGGACTAGCGGTTCCCGCAGGCAGTTCTTC.

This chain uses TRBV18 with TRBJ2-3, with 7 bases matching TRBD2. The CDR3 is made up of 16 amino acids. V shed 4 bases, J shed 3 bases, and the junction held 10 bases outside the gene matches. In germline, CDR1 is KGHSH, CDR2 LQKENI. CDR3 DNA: TGTGCCAGCTCACGCCGAGCGGGAACCCTGACAGATACGCAGTATTTT. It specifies CASSRRAGTLTDTQYF.

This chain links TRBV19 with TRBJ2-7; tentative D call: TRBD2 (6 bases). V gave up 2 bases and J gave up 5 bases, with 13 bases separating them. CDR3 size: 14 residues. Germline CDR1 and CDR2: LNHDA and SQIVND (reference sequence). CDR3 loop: CASSIRGSSNEQYF. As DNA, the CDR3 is TGTGCCAGTAGTATACGGGGGAGTTCCAACGAGCAGTACTTC.

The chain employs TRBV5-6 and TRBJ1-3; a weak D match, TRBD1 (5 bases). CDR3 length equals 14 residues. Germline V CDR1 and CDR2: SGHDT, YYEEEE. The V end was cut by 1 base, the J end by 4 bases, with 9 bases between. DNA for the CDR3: TGTGCCAGCAGCTTGCCAGGGCCCGGAAACACCATATATTTT. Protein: CASSLPGPGNTIYF.

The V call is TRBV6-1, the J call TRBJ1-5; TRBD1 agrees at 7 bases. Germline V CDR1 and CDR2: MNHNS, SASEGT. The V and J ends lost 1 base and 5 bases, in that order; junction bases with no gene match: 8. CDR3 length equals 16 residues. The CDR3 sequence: CASSEVVNRGYQPQHF. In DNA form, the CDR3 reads TGTGCCAGCAGTGAAGTAGTCAACAGGGGATATCAGCCCCAGCATTTT.

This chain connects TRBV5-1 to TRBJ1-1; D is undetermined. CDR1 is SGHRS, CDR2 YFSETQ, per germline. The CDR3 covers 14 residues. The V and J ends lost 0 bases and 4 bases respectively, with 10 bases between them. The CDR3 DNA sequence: TGCGCCAGCAGCTTGGTTGTTGCAGGCACTGAAGCTTTCTTT. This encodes CASSLVVAGTEAFF.

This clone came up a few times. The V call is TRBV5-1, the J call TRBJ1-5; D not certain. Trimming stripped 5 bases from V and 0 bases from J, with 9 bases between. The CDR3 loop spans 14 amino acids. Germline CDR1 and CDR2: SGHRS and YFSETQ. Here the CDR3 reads CASSVDYSNQPQHF. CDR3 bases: TGCGCCAGCAGTGTAGACTATAGCAATCAGCCCCAGCATTTT.

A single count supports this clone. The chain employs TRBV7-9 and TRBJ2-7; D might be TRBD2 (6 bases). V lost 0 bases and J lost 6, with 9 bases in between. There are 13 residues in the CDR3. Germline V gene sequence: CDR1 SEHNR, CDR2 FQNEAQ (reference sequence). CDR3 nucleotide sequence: TGTGCCAGCAGCTTAGCTCCGGGGGTCGAGCAGTACGTC. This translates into CASSLAPGVEQYV.

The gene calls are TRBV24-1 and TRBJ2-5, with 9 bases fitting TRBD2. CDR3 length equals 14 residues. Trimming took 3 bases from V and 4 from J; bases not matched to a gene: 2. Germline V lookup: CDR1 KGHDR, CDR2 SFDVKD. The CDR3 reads CATSDRLAVETQYF. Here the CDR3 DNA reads TGTGCCACCAGTGATCGACTAGCGGTAGAGACCCAGTACTTC.

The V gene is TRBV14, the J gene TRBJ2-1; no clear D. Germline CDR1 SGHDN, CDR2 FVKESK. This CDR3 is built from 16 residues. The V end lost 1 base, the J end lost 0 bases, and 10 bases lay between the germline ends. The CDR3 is CASSQGRRRSYNEQFF. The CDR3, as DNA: TGTGCCAGCAGCCAAGGGCGGAGACGCTCCTACAATGAGCAGTTCTTC. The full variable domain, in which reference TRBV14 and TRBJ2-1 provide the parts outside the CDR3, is EAGVTQFPSHSVIEKGQTVTLRCDPISGHDNLYWYRRVMGKEIKFLLHFVKESKQDESGMPNNRFLAERTGGTYSTLKVQPAELEDSGVYFCASSQGRRRSYNEQFFGPGTRLTVL.

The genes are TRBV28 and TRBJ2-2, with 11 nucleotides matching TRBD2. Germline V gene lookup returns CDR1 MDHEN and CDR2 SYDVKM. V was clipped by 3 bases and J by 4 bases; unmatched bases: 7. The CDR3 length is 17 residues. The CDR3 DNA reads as TGTGCCAGCAGTTTCCCTAGCGGGAGGTCGAGCACCGGGGAGCTGTTTTTT. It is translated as CASSFPSGRSSTGELFF.

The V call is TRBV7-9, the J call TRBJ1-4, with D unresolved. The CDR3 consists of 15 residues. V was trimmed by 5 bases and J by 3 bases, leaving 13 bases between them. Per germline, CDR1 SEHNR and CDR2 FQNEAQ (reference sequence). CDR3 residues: CASSRLEVSNEKLFF. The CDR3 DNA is TGTGCCAGCAGCCGCCTTGAGGTATCTAATGAAAAACTGTTTTTT.

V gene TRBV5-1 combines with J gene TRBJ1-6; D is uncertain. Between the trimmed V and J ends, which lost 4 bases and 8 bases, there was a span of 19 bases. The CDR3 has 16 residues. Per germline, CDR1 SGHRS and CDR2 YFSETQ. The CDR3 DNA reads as TGCGCCAGCAGCATCGACACCGACACCGCTCATTCACCCCTCCACTTT. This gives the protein CASSIDTDTAHSPLHF.

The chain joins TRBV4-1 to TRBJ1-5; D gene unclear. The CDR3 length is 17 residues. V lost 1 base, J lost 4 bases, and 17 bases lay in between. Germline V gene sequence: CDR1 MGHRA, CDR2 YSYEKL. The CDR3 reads CASSQVYARETNQPQHF. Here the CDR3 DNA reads TGCGCCAGCAGCCAAGTGTATGCCCGAGAGACTAATCAGCCCCAGCATTTT.

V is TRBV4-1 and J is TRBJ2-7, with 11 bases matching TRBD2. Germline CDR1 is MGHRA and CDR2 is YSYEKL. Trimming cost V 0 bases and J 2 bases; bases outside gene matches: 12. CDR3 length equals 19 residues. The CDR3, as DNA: TGCGCCAGCAGCCAAGACCTTCCTCTAGCGGGAGGAACTCCCTACGAGCAGTACTTC. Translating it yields CASSQDLPLAGGTPYEQYF.

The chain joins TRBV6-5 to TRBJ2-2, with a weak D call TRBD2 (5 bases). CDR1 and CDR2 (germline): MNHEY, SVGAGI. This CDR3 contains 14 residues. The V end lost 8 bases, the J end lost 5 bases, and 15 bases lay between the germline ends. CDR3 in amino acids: CASRRGLGTGELFF. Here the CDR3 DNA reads TGTGCCAGCCGCAGAGGGTTAGGGACCGGGGAGCTGTTTTTT.

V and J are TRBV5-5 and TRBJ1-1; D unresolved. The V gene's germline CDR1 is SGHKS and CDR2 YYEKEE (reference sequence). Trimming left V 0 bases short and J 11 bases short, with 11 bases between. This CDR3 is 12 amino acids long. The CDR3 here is CASSLAGSGAFF. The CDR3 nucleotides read TGTGCCAGCAGCTTGGCGGGAAGTGGCGCTTTCTTT. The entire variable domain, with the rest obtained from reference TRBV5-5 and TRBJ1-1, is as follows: DAGVTQSPTHLIKTRGQQVTLRCSPISGHKSVSWYQQVLGQGPQFIFQYYEKEERGRGNFPDRFSARQFPNYSSELNVNALLLGDSALYLCASSLAGSGAFFGQGTRLTVV.

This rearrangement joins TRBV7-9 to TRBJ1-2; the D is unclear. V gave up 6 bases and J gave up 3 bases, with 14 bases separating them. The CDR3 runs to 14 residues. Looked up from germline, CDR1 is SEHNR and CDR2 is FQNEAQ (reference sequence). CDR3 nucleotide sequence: TGTGCCAGCAGACCAGACCTCGGGGACTATGGCTACACCTTC. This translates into CASRPDLGDYGYTF.